The 12 T cell receptor beta chains below were found in one sample sequenced in a study of T cell repertoires in cytomegalovirus infection. TCRdb processed the reads anew with MiXCR; each CDR3 protein has one entry. There are just under 550,000 distinct CDR3 sequences in the sample; more than 25% occur only once, and around 13% lies in the top ten. The sequencing sample was made of PBMCs. These receptors originate from a human donor in good health (CMV status not recorded). Some clones in this sample may be carry-over from other donors' samples.

The rearrangement uses TRBV30 and TRBJ2-5; 11 bases are a match to TRBD2. J lost 1 base, V lost 0 bases, and 4 bases had no gene match. This CDR3 contains 16 residues. CDR1 is GTSNPN, CDR2 SVGIG, per germline (reference sequence). CDR3 nucleotide sequence: TGTGCCTGGAGTGTATGGCTAGCGGGAGGCCAAGAGACCCAGTACTTC. Protein product: CAWSVWLAGGQETQYF.

In this sample, this clonotype turned up a few times. This may be a read error, as it is one base from a much larger clone. V gene TRBV28 combines with J gene TRBJ1-1; D perhaps matches TRBD1 (6 bases). CDR1 and CDR2 from the germline V gene are MDHEN and SYDVKM. V lost 6 bases and J lost 6, with 8 bases in between. The CDR3 sequence is 11 residues long. The CDR3 DNA sequence: TGTGCCAGCAGGAAGGGGGCTGAAGCTTTCTTT. It encodes CASRKGAEAFF.

This chain connects TRBV11-3 to TRBJ2-5; 9 bases are shared with TRBD2. The CDR3 is 16 amino acids. Germline V lookup: CDR1 SGHNT, CDR2 YENEEA. V gave up 1 base and J gave up 1 base; unmatched junction bases: 4. DNA of the CDR3: TGTGCCAGCAGCTTAGGTAGCGGGAGAATCCAAGAGACCCAGTACTTC. This encodes CASSLGSGRIQETQYF.

The chain employs TRBV6-1 and TRBJ2-5, with D possibly called TRBD1 or TRBD2 (5 bases each). The CDR3 runs 14 residues. Trimming took off 1 base at V and 9 bases at J, with 15 bases between the two ends. The germline CDR1 and CDR2 sequences are MNHNS and SASEGT. CDR3 protein: CASSEGGTGKAQYF. CDR3 nucleotide sequence: TGTGCCAGCAGTGAAGGGGGGACGGGAAAGGCCCAGTACTTC.

This clonotype was detected only a few times. The rearrangement uses TRBV3-1 and TRBJ2-7; no clear D. Germline V gene data show CDR1 as LGHDT and CDR2 as YNNKEL (reference sequence). V lost 4 bases and J 9 bases, leaving 16 bases between the germline ends. CDR3 length equals 13 residues. CDR3 region: CASSPPTGTGQYF. The CDR3 nucleotides are TGTGCCAGCAGCCCACCGACTGGTACGGGGCAGTACTTC.

V and J are TRBV6-5 and TRBJ1-3, with unresolved D. From germline, CDR1 is MNHEY and CDR2 SVGAGI. CDR3 length equals 13 residues. V lost 2 bases, J lost 1 base, and 3 bases lay in between. The chain's CDR3 is CASSYLSGNTIYF. DNA for the CDR3: TGTGCCAGCAGTTACCTTTCTGGAAACACCATATATTTT.

The J gene is TRBJ2-6, the V gene TRBV6-2 or TRBV6-3, with D tentatively TRBD2 (6 bases). V lost 3 bases and J 0 bases, leaving 9 bases between the germline ends. The germline V gene has CDR1 MNHEY and CDR2 SVGEGT. The CDR3 is made up of 16 amino acids. The CDR3 DNA reads TGTGCCAGCAGTTATGCTAGCGCCTCTGGGGCCAACGTCCTGACTTTC. Translation gives CASSYASASGANVLTF.

This clonotype has a handful of counts. The chain links TRBV28 to TRBJ2-1, with 7 bases aligning to TRBD1. The V and J ends lost 7 bases and 7 bases, in that order; junction bases with no gene match: 4. The CDR3 has 12 residues. CDR1 and CDR2 (germline): MDHEN, SYDVKM. The CDR3 DNA follows: TGTGCCAGCATCGGGACAGAGAATGAGCAGTTCTTC. Its translation: CASIGTENEQFF.

The table lists this clonotype with a few counts. In DNA, the CDR3 is TGTGCCAGCAGCTCCGGGACTAGCGGGACCCAAGAGACCCAGTACTTC. Translating gives CASSSGTSGTQETQYF. The J gene is TRBJ2-5, the V gene TRBV7-6; 13 bases agree with TRBD2. The germline gives CDR1 SGHVS, CDR2 FNYEAQ. CDR3 length equals 16 residues. The trim removed 4 bases at V and 1 base at J, leaving 3 bases unmatched.

This clonotype showed up just a few times. V gene TRBV12-3 or TRBV12-4 combines with J gene TRBJ2-1; TRBD2 matches 12 bases. The junction had 10 bases not matched to a gene; V was cut back by 5 bases and J by 2 bases. The CDR3 is made up of 18 amino acids. DNA for the CDR3: TGTGCCAGCAGTCCCCGCGCTAGCGGGAGGGCCCCCTACAATGAGCAGTTCTTC. Protein: CASSPRASGRAPYNEQFF.

This clonotype was detected only a few times. This rearrangement joins TRBV6-2 or TRBV6-3 to TRBJ2-5; 14 bases align to TRBD2. CDR1 is MNHEY and CDR2 is SVGEGT in the germline V gene. Trimming removed 5 bases from V and 6 bases from J; junction bases left unmatched: 8. CDR3 size: 16 residues. CDR3 amino acids: CASSGGTSGSGKTQYF. The CDR3 DNA reads as TGTGCCAGCAGTGGAGGGACTAGCGGGAGCGGGAAGACCCAGTACTTC.

V gene TRBV7-2 combines with J gene TRBJ1-6, with 8 bases identical to TRBD1. The germline V gene has CDR1 SGHTA and CDR2 FQGNSA. J gave up 8 bases and V 0 bases, and 9 bases lay outside the gene matches. The CDR3 runs 17 residues. The chain's CDR3 is CASSLAHGGQAYSPLHF. DNA for the CDR3: TGTGCCAGCAGCTTAGCTCACGGGGGACAGGCCTATTCACCCCTCCACTTT. The full variable domain, rest sourced from reference TRBV7-2 and TRBJ1-6, is GAGVSQSPSNKVTEKGKDVELRCDPISGHTALYWYRQSLGQGLEFLIYFQGNSAPDKSGLPSDRFSAERTGGSVSTLTIQRTQQEDSAVYLCASSLAHGGQAYSPLHFGNGTRLTVT.